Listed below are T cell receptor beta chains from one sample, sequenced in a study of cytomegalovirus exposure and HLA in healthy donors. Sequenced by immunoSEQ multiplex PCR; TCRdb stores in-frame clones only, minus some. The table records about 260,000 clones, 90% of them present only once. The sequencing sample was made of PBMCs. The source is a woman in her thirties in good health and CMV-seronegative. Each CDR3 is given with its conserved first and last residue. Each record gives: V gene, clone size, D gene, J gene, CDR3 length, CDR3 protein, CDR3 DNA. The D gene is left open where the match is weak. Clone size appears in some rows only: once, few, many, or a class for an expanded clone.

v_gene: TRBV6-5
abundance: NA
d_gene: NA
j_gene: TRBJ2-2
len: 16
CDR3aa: CASSYTRTHPGGELFF
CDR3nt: TGTGCCAGCAGTTACACTAGAACTCACCCCGGCGGGGAGCTGTTTTTT

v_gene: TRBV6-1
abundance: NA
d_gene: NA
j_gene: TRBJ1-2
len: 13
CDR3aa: CASGGGLNYGYTF
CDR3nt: TGTGCCAGCGGGGGGGGGTTGAACTATGGCTACACCTTC

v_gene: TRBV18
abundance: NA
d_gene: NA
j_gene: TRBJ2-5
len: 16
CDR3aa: CASSPDLSGAMETQYF
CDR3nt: TGTGCCAGCTCACCGGATTTGTCGGGGGCTATGGAGACCCAGTACTTC

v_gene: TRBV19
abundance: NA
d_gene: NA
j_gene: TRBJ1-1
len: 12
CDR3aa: CASEMGNTEAFF
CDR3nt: TGTGCCAGTGAGATGGGGAACACTGAAGCTTTCTTT

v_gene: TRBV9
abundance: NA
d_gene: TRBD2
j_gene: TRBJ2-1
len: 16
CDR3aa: CASSEGTSGAYNEQFF
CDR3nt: TGTGCCAGCAGCGAGGGGACTAGCGGAGCTTACAATGAGCAGTTCTTC

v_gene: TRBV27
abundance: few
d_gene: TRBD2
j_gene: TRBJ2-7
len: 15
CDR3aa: CASSPGTSGSYEQYF
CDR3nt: TGTGCCAGCAGTCCTGGGACTAGCGGGAGTTACGAGCAGTACTTC

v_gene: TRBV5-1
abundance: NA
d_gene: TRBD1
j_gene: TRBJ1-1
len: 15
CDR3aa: CASSLAGTGGTEAFF
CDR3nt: TGCGCCAGCAGCTTGGCCGGGACAGGCGGCACTGAAGCTTTCTTT

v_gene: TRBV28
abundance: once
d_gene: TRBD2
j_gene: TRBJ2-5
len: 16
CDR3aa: CASSLRASGRGRTQYF
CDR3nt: TGTGCCAGCAGTTTACGGGCTAGCGGGAGGGGCCGGACCCAGTACTTC

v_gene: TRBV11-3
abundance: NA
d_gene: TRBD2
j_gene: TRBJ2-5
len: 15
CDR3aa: CASSYGRALPETQYF
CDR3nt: TGTGCCAGCAGCTACGGGAGGGCCCTTCCAGAGACCCAGTACTTC

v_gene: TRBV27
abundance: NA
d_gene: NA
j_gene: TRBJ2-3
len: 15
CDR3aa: CASSSTTLSTDTQYF
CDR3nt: TGTGCCAGCAGTTCGACTACCCTTAGCACAGATACGCAGTATTTT

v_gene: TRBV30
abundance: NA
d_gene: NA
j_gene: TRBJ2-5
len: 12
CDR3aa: CAWSVTGETQYF
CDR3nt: TGTGCCTGGAGTGTAACCGGGGAGACCCAGTACTTC

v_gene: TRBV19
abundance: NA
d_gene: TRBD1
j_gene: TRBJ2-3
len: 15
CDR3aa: CASSIGDRDIDTQYF
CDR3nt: TGTGCCAGTAGTATAGGGGACAGGGACATAGATACGCAGTATTTT

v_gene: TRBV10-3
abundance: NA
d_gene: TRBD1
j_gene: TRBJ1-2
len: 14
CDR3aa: CAINGQGRNYGYTF
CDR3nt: TGTGCCATCAATGGACAGGGGCGGAACTATGGCTACACCTTC

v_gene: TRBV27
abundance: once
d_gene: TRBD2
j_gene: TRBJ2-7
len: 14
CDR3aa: CASSFIAGVGEQYF
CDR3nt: TGTGCCAGCAGTTTCATAGCGGGAGTTGGTGAGCAGTACTTC

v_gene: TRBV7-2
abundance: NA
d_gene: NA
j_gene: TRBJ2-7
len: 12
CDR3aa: CASSTADYEQYF
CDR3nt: TGTGCCAGCAGCACGGCTGACTACGAGCAGTACTTC

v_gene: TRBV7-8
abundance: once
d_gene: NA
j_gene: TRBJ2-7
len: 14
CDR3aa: CASSLETGTYEQYF
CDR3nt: TGTGCCAGCAGCTTAGAGACAGGTACCTACGAGCAGTACTTC

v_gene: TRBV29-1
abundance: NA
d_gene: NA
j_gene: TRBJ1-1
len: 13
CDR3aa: CSVHRGPGTEAFF
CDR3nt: TGCAGCGTCCACCGGGGGCCCGGCACTGAAGCTTTCTTT

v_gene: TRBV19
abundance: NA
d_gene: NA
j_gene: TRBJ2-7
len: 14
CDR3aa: CASSPPAASYEQYF
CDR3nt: TGTGCCAGTAGCCCGCCCGCAGCCTCCTACGAGCAGTACTTC

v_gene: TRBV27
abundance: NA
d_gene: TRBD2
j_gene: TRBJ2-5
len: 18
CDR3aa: CASSPDPLRLAVQETQYF
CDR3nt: TGTGCCAGCAGTCCCGACCCCCTCAGACTAGCGGTACAAGAGACCCAGTACTTC

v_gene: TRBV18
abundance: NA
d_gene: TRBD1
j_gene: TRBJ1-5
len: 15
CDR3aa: CASSPLGQGGQPQHF
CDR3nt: TGTGCCAGCTCACCACTCGGACAGGGAGGGCAGCCCCAGCATTTT

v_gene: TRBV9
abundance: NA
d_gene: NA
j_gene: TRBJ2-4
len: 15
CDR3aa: CASSANGLAKNIQYF
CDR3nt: TGTGCCAGCAGCGCCAACGGACTAGCCAAAAACATTCAGTACTTC

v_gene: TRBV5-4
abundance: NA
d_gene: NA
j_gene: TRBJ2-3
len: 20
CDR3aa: CASSLGGRGLWRDLTDTQYF
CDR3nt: TGTGCCAGCAGCTTGGGGGGAAGGGGGCTATGGCGGGACCTCACAGATACGCAGTATTTT

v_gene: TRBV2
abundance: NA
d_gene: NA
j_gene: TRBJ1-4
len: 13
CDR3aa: CASGLPLNEKLFF
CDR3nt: TGTGCCAGCGGTCTCCCCCTTAATGAAAAACTGTTTTTT

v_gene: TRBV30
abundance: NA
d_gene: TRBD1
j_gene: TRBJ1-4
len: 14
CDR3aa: CAWSQGQFNEKLFF
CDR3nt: TGTGCCTGGAGCCAGGGACAGTTTAATGAAAAACTGTTTTTT

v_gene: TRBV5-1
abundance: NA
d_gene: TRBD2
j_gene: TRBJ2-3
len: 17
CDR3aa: CASSLARTSGISDTQYF
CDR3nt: TGCGCCAGCAGCTTAGCCAGGACTAGCGGGATTTCAGATACGCAGTATTTT

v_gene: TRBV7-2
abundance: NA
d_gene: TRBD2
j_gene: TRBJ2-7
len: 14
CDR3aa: CASSLTSGSNEQYF
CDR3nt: TGTGCCAGCAGCCTGACTAGCGGGAGTAACGAGCAGTACTTC

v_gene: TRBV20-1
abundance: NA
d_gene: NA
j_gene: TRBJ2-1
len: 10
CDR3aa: CSAPLNEQFF
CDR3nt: TGCAGTGCCCCCCTCAATGAGCAGTTCTTC

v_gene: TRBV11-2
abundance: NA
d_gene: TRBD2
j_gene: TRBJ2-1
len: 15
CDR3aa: CASSLGAGALNEQFF
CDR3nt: TGTGCCAGCAGCTTGGGAGCGGGAGCTCTAAATGAGCAGTTCTTC

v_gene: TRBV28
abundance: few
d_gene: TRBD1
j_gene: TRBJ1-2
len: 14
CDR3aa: CASSFGQGQGGYTF
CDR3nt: TGTGCCAGCAGTTTCGGACAGGGCCAAGGTGGCTACACCTTC

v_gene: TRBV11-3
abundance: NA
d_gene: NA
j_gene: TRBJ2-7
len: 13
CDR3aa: CASSGHLPYEQYF
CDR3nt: TGTGCCAGCAGCGGACACCTCCCCTACGAGCAGTACTTC

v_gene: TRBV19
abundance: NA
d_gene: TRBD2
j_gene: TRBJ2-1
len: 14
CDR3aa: CASSRGAGVNEQFF
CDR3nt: TGTGCCAGTAGTCGAGGGGCGGGAGTCAATGAGCAGTTCTTC

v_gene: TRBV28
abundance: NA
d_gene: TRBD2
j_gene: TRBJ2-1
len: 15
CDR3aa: CASSPAGKLPYEQFF
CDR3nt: TGTGCCAGCAGTCCAGCGGGAAAACTACCCTATGAGCAGTTCTTC

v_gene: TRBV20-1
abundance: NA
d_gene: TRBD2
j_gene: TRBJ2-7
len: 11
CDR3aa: CSASGSYEQYF
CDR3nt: TGCAGTGCCAGCGGGAGCTACGAGCAGTACTTC

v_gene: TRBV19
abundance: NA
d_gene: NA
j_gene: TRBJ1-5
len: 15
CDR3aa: CASSTHRYSNQPQHF
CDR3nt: TGTGCCAGTAGTACCCACAGATATAGCAATCAGCCCCAGCATTTT

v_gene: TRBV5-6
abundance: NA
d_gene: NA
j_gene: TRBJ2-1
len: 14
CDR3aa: CASSLAHSYNEQFF
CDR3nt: TGTGCCAGCAGCTTGGCCCACTCCTACAATGAGCAGTTCTTC

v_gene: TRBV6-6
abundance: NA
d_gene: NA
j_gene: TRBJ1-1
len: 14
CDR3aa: CASKQADRYNEAFF
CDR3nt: TGTGCCAGCAAGCAGGCCGACAGGTACAATGAAGCTTTCTTT

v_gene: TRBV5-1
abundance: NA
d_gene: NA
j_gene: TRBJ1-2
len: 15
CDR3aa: CASSLANQGNYGYTF
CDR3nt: TGCGCCAGCAGCTTGGCCAATCAAGGGAACTATGGCTACACCTTC

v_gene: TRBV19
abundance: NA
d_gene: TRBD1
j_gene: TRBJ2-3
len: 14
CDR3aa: CASSGQVHTDTQYF
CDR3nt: TGTGCCAGTAGCGGACAGGTCCACACAGATACGCAGTATTTT

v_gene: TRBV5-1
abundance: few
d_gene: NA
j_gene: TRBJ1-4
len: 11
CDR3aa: CASSLGGKLFF
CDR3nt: TGCGCCAGCAGCTTGGGTGGAAAACTGTTTTTT

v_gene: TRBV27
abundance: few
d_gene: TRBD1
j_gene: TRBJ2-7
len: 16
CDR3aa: CASRGQGQGGSYEQYF
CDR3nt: TGTGCCAGCAGGGGACAGGGACAGGGAGGTTCCTACGAGCAGTACTTC

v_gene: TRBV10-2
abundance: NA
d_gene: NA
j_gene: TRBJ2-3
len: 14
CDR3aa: CASSTGIGTDTQYF
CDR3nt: TGCGCCAGCTCCACAGGGATAGGGACAGATACGCAGTATTTT

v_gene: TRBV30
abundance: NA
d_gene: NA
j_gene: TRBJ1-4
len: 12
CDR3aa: CAWSPLSEKLFF
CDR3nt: TGTGCCTGGAGTCCACTCTCTGAAAAACTGTTTTTT

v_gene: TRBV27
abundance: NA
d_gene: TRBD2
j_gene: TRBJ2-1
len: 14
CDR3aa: CASSPGLAGNEQFF
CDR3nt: TGTGCCAGCAGCCCCGGACTAGCGGGCAATGAGCAGTTCTTC

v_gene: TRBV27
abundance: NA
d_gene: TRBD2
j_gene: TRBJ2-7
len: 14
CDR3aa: CASSLTSGSYEQYF
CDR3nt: TGTGCCAGCAGTTTGACTAGCGGGAGTTACGAGCAGTACTTC

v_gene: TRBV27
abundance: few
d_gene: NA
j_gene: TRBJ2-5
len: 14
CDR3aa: CASSLLGDQETQYF
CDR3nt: TGTGCCAGCAGTTTACTAGGGGACCAAGAGACCCAGTACTTC

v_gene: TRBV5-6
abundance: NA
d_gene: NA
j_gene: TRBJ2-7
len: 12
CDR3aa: CASRAQGGEQYF
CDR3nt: TGTGCCAGCAGGGCCCAGGGGGGCGAGCAGTACTTC

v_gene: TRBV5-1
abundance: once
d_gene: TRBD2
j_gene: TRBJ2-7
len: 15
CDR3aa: CASSLGAGGPYEQYF
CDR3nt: TGCGCCAGCAGCTTGGGTGCGGGAGGACCCTACGAGCAGTACTTC

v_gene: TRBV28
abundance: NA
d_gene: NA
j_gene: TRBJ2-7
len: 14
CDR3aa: CASSFDQSSYEQYF
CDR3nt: TGTGCCAGCAGTTTTGATCAGAGCTCCTACGAGCAGTACTTC

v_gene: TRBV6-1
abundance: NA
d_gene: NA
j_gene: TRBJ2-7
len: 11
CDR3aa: CASRRDYEQYF
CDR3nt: TGTGCCAGCAGGCGAGATTACGAGCAGTACTTC

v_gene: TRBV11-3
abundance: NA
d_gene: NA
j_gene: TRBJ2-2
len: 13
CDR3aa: CASSEREPRELFF
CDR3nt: TGTGCCAGCAGCGAACGTGAACCCCGGGAGCTGTTTTTT

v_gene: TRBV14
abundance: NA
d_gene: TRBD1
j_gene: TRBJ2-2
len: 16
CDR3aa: CASSQWGRGHTGELFF
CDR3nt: TGTGCCAGCAGCCAGTGGGGCAGGGGGCACACCGGGGAGCTGTTTTTT

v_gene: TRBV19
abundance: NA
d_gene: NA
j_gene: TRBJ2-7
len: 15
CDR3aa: CASSMVGVGSYEQYF
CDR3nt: TGTGCCAGTAGTATGGTGGGAGTGGGCTCCTACGAGCAGTACTTC